This TCR beta chain appears in the sequencing data of a study of shared clonotypes between healthy human individuals. Germline CDR1 reads SGHRS; CDR2 reads YFSETQ. The CDR3 runs to 15 residues. Trimming removed 3 bases from V and 1 base from J; junction bases left unmatched: 5. Concerning this clone: At the DNA level, this CDR3 is encoded by other sequences in the same sample as well.

Only in-frame clones appear in the TCRdb table, and some are missing; sequencing was by immunoSEQ multiplex PCR. The data show 2 million to 2.5 million clones, under 95% seen once. The sequenced material came from naive CD4+ T cells from PBMCs. Documented subset: CD45RA+ positively selected. The chain links TRBV5-1 to TRBJ2-3, with 7 nucleotides matching TRBD1. This TCR was sampled from a man aged 18-30 years in good health. Some clones in this sample may be carry-over from other donors' samples. Here the CDR3 reads CASSSRQGGTDTQYF. The CDR3 DNA is TGCGCCAGCAGCTCAAGACAGGGAGGCACAGATACGCAGTATTTT.